A selection of T cell receptor beta chains follows, all from one sample in a study of T-cell reconstitution after alpha-beta-depleted transplantation in children. TCRdb passed the PCR reads through MiXCR, listing each CDR3 protein once. The sample lists 550,000 to 600,000 distinct CDR3 sequences, approximately 22% occurring once. The starting material was PBMCs, mostly from graft donor cells, obtained 360 days after TCRalphabeta/CD19-depleted stem cell transplant. These receptors all come from a boy in the first two years of life who had a stem cell transplant for acute myeloid leukemia, so the T cells may come from the graft donor. CDR3s include the opening cysteine and the closing phenylalanine or tryptophan. A D gene is named only where the DNA matches it firmly. Rows give clone size only sometimes, using once, few, many, or a class for an expanded clone.

j_gene,v_gene,d_gene,abundance,CDR3aa,CDR3nt
TRBJ2-3,TRBV12-3/TRBV12-4,NA,many,CASSSVIHGTQYF,TGTGCCAGCAGTTCGGTCATCCACGGGACGCAGTATTTT
TRBJ1-1,TRBV29-1,TRBD1,few,CSVAPGGSMNTEAFF,TGCAGCGTGGCCCCAGGGGGAAGCATGAACACTGAAGCTTTCTTT
TRBJ2-1,TRBV6-5,TRBD1,NA,CASSYSTGGNEQFF,TGTGCCAGCAGTTACTCGACAGGGGGGAATGAGCAGTTCTTC
TRBJ1-2,TRBV24-1,NA,NA,CATSDSTVYGYTF,TGTGCCACCAGTGATTCGACGGTCTATGGCTACACCTTC
TRBJ2-5,TRBV12-3/TRBV12-4,NA,NA,CASSLDRVGAQYF,TGTGCCAGCAGTTTAGACAGGGTGGGGGCCCAGTACTTC
TRBJ1-5,TRBV6-5,TRBD1,many,CASSFGTGGGRNQPQHF,TGTGCCAGCAGTTTCGGGACAGGGGGCGGACGCAATCAGCCCCAGCATTTT
TRBJ2-7,TRBV4-3,TRBD2,NA,CASSQDRWGGSGYEQYF,TGCGCCAGCAGCCAAGATCGTTGGGGGGGTAGCGGTTACGAGCAGTACTTC
TRBJ1-5,TRBV12-3/TRBV12-4,NA,few,CASSPDIGGNQPQHF,TGTGCCAGCAGTCCGGACATTGGGGGCAATCAGCCCCAGCATTTT
TRBJ2-2,TRBV12-3/TRBV12-4,TRBD1,NA,CASSFNRGGTGELFF,TGTGCCAGCAGTTTTAACAGGGGCGGCACCGGGGAGCTGTTTTTT
TRBJ2-3,TRBV18,NA,many,CASSPVSEGQGTQYF,TGTGCCAGCTCACCGGTTTCGGAGGGGCAGGGTACGCAGTATTTT
TRBJ2-7,TRBV11-2,TRBD1,few,CASSRRTGWDEQYF,TGTGCCAGCAGCCGACGGACAGGGTGGGACGAGCAGTACTTC
TRBJ2-1,TRBV20-1,NA,few,CSARVGREFF,TGCAGTGCTAGGGTGGGACGGGAGTTCTTC
TRBJ2-1,TRBV20-1,TRBD2,many,CSARDPSGTNNEQFF,TGCAGTGCTAGAGATCCTAGCGGGACAAACAATGAGCAGTTCTTC
TRBJ1-1,TRBV4-1,NA,once,CASSQEGGSNTEAFF,TGCGCCAGCAGCCAAGAGGGGGGGTCGAACACTGAAGCTTTCTTT
TRBJ2-5,TRBV20-1,TRBD2,many,CSAREGASGGPPEGETQYF,TGCAGTGCTAGAGAAGGGGCTAGCGGGGGGCCTCCCGAGGGAGAGACCCAGTACTTC
TRBJ1-2,TRBV5-1,NA,few,CASSPGGATNYGYTF,TGCGCCAGCAGCCCTGGCGGGGCAACTAACTATGGCTACACCTTC
TRBJ1-4,TRBV7-2,NA,NA,CASSPRSGRNEKLFF,TGTGCCAGCAGCCCACGATCGGGCCGAAATGAAAAACTGTTTTTT
TRBJ2-3,TRBV5-1,TRBD1,few,CASSLARRTGSTDTQYF,TGCGCCAGCAGCTTGGCCAGGAGGACAGGGTCCACAGATACGCAGTATTTT
TRBJ2-1,TRBV9,NA,NA,CASSVGQGRPNEQFF,TGTGCCAGCAGCGTAGGGCAGGGGAGACCCAATGAGCAGTTCTTC
TRBJ2-2,TRBV5-1,NA,many,CASSPTLDQNTGELFF,TGCGCCAGCAGCCCTACTTTGGATCAGAACACCGGGGAGCTGTTTTTT
TRBJ2-3,TRBV4-3,NA,many,CASSRVGGRADTQYF,TGCGCCAGCAGCCGAGTCGGGGGAAGGGCAGATACGCAGTATTTT
TRBJ2-3,TRBV28,NA,NA,CASSLLGAGLADTQYF,TGTGCCAGCAGTTTACTCGGTGCGGGGCTTGCAGATACGCAGTATTTT
TRBJ1-3,TRBV10-3,TRBD1,few,CAITGTVKGTIYF,TGTGCCATCACCGGGACAGTGAAGGGGACCATATATTTT
TRBJ2-1,TRBV20-1,TRBD2,few,CSAGTSGASSYNEQFF,TGCAGTGCCGGGACTAGCGGGGCTAGCTCCTACAATGAGCAGTTCTTC
TRBJ2-3,TRBV20-1,NA,few,CSAGREYTDTQYF,TGCAGTGCTGGCAGGGAATATACAGATACGCAGTATTTT
TRBJ1-4,TRBV4-3,TRBD1,NA,CASSPWTGGIATNEKLFF,TGCGCCAGCAGCCCTTGGACAGGGGGGATTGCAACTAATGAAAAACTGTTTTTT
TRBJ1-1,TRBV12-3/TRBV12-4,NA,few,CASSRLGQGTEAFF,TGTGCCAGCAGTCGGTTGGGGCAAGGCACTGAAGCTTTCTTT
TRBJ2-2,TRBV11-2,TRBD1,few,CASRPMPGQGASTGELFF,TGTGCCAGCAGACCTATGCCGGGACAGGGGGCGAGCACCGGGGAGCTGTTTTTT
TRBJ1-1,TRBV20-1,NA,NA,CSARGASNTEAFF,TGCAGTGCTAGAGGGGCCTCGAACACTGAAGCTTTCTTT
TRBJ2-2,TRBV10-2,TRBD2,few,CASSEWLAGNTGELFF,TGCGCCAGCAGTGAATGGCTAGCGGGGAACACCGGGGAGCTGTTTTTT
TRBJ2-6,TRBV4-1,NA,many,CASSQEGGSGANVLTF,TGCGCCAGCAGCCAAGAAGGAGGGTCTGGGGCCAACGTCCTGACTTTC
TRBJ2-3,TRBV5-1,TRBD2,many,CASRLLTSEADTQYF,TGCGCCAGCAGACTACTGACTAGCGAAGCAGATACGCAGTATTTT
TRBJ1-1,TRBV25-1,NA,NA,CASSAGAGNTEAFF,TGTGCCAGCAGTGCGGGGGCCGGGAACACTGAAGCTTTCTTT
TRBJ2-5,TRBV19,NA,NA,CASSTSPDPGSYQETQYF,TGTGCCAGTAGTACTTCCCCAGACCCCGGATCGTACCAAGAGACCCAGTACTTC
TRBJ2-4,TRBV7-2,TRBD1,many,CASSLGGQGAAKNIQYF,TGTGCCAGCAGCTTAGGGGGACAGGGCGCGGCCAAAAACATTCAGTACTTC
TRBJ2-3,TRBV20-1,NA,many,CSARADRGDTQYF,TGCAGTGCTAGGGCTGACAGAGGAGATACGCAGTATTTT
TRBJ2-2,TRBV7-2,TRBD1,NA,CASSSQGAHNTGELFF,TGTGCCAGCAGCTCACAGGGGGCCCACAACACCGGGGAGCTGTTTTTT
TRBJ2-3,TRBV6-5,TRBD2,NA,CASSYTASGASGADTQYF,TGTGCCAGCAGTTACACCGCTAGCGGGGCTTCAGGGGCAGATACGCAGTATTTT
TRBJ2-1,TRBV29-1,TRBD1,few,CSGERQGFVDEQFF,TGCAGCGGGGAACGACAGGGTTTCGTGGATGAGCAGTTCTTC
TRBJ2-5,TRBV6-5,TRBD1,many,CASSSPGQALAAGQETQYF,TGTGCCAGCAGTTCCCCGGGACAGGCGTTAGCCGCGGGACAAGAGACCCAGTACTTC
TRBJ2-1,TRBV2,TRBD2,NA,CASSEERGVYNEQFF,TGTGCCAGCAGTGAAGAGCGGGGGGTTTACAATGAGCAGTTCTTC
TRBJ2-1,TRBV4-3,NA,many,CASSQDEEVSCEQFF,TGCGCCAGCAGCCAAGATGAGGAAGTTTCTTGTGAGCAGTTCTTC
TRBJ2-2,TRBV6-5,NA,NA,CASSYFSAVNTGELFF,TGTGCCAGCAGTTACTTTAGCGCAGTGAACACCGGGGAGCTGTTTTTT
TRBJ2-7,TRBV6-2/TRBV6-3,TRBD1,many,CASRPGSGTATYEQYF,TGTGCCAGCAGGCCGGGCTCCGGGACAGCAACCTACGAGCAGTACTTC
TRBJ2-5,TRBV12-3/TRBV12-4,NA,many,CASGGSGRETQYF,TGTGCCAGCGGGGGTTCGGGGAGAGAGACCCAGTACTTC
TRBJ1-1,TRBV12-3/TRBV12-4,TRBD1,NA,CASSRDRGRNTEAFF,TGTGCCAGCAGTCGGGACAGGGGGCGCAACACTGAAGCTTTCTTT
TRBJ2-2,TRBV9,TRBD1,once,CASSVVAGGGELFF,TGTGCCAGCAGCGTAGTGGCAGGGGGCGGGGAGCTGTTTTTT
TRBJ2-3,TRBV7-2,TRBD2,NA,CARSLWDLAGTDTQYF,TGTGCCCGCAGCCTCTGGGATCTAGCGGGCACAGATACGCAGTATTTT
TRBJ2-3,TRBV5-1,TRBD1,many,CASSPPGQGSTDTQYF,TGCGCCAGCAGCCCGCCGGGACAGGGAAGCACAGATACGCAGTATTTT
TRBJ2-7,TRBV5-1,NA,few,CASSITGTEQYF,TGCGCCAGCAGTATAACAGGGACCGAGCAGTACTTC
TRBJ1-5,TRBV9,NA,many,CASSVGVQDNQPQHF,TGTGCCAGCAGCGTAGGGGTCCAGGACAATCAGCCCCAGCATTTT
TRBJ2-4,TRBV7-9,TRBD2,few,CASSHTSDLDIQYF,TGTGCCAGCAGCCACACTAGCGATCTAGACATTCAGTACTTC
TRBJ2-2,TRBV7-2,NA,few,CASSLGVRGSGELFF,TGTGCCAGCAGCTTAGGAGTACGGGGCAGCGGGGAGCTGTTTTTT
TRBJ1-4,TRBV29-1,NA,many,CSVPGQTTPEKLFF,TGCAGCGTTCCCGGACAGACTACTCCTGAAAAACTGTTTTTT
TRBJ2-3,TRBV13,NA,few,CASSLDQRGDTQYF,TGTGCCAGCAGCTTGGACCAGAGGGGAGATACGCAGTATTTT
TRBJ2-1,TRBV20-1,NA,few,CSARPLVVDEQFF,TGCAGTGCTAGACCACTAGTCGTTGATGAGCAGTTCTTC
TRBJ1-4,TRBV20-1,TRBD1,few,CSVLWTGPATNEKLFF,TGCAGTGTTCTTTGGACAGGGCCGGCAACTAATGAAAAACTGTTTTTT
TRBJ2-1,TRBV7-6,TRBD2,NA,CASSLVIAGREQFF,TGTGCCAGCAGCTTAGTAATAGCGGGGCGTGAGCAGTTCTTC
TRBJ2-5,TRBV21-1,NA,NA,CASSKVRTGEETQYF,TGTGCCAGCAGCAAAGTCCGGACAGGGGAAGAGACCCAGTACTTC